The following is a T cell receptor (beta chain) sequence with its context. Its antigen is not identified. This CDR3 contains 16 residues. The entry originates in a study of beta chain features in type 1 diabetes. Regarding the study as a whole: High TCR expression in some cells could lead to their over-representation in cDNA sequencing. Diminished insertions and augmented deletions at VDJ junctions characterized type 1 diabetes patients. In all four CD4+ subsets, TCRB CDR3 length was significantly, moderately reduced in type 1 diabetes.

The whole isolated RNA underwent reverse transcription, so sequencing captured expressed TCRB transcripts. Naive, central memory and regulatory T cell samples averaged roughly 3.7 million reads. Sequencing was performed with immunoSEQ multiplex PCR; in TCRdb, only in-frame clones are kept and a portion is missing. Of about 180,000 clones in the sample, approximately 8.1% were seen once. J is TRBJ2-7 and V is TRBV21-1; the table's D call of TRBD2 was not tested on the DNA. TRBV21-1 constitutes a pseudogene. Input material: central memory CD4+ T cells from blood. This clonotype was obtained from a man younger than 30 with type 1 diabetes. CDR3 bases: TGTGCCAGCAGCAAAGGTCCGAAGGAGGACTCCCACGAGCAGTACTTC. Amino acid sequence: CASSKGPKEDSHEQYF.